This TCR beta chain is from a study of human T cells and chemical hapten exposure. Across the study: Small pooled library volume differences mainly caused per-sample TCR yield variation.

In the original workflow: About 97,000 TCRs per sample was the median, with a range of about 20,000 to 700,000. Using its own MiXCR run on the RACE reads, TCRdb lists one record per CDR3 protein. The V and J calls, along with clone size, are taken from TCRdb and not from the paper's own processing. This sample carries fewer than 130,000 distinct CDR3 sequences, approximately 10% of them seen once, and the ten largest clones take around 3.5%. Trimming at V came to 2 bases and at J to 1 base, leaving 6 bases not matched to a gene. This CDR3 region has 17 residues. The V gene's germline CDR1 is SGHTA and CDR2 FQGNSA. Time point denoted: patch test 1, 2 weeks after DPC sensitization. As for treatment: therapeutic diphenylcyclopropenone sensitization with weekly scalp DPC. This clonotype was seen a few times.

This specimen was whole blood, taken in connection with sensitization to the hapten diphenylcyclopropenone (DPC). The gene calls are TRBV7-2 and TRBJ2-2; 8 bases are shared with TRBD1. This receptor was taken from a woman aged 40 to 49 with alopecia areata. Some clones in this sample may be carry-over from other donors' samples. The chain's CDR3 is CASSLLTGGWNTGELFF. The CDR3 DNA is TGTGCCAGCAGCTTATTAACAGGGGGATGGAACACCGGGGAGCTGTTTTTT.